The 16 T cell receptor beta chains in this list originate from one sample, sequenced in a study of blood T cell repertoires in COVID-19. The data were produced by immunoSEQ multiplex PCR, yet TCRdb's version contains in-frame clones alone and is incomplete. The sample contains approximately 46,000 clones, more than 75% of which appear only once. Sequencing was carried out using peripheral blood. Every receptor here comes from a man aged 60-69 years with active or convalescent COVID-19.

The CDR3 DNA follows: TGTGCCAGCTCACTAACAGACTATAGCAATCAGCCCCAGCATTTT. It yields the protein CASSLTDYSNQPQHF. The chain recombines TRBV18 with TRBJ1-5; D is unresolved. Trimming took 4 bases from V and 0 from J, leaving 10 bases between them. Germline-derived CDR1 and CDR2 are KGHSH and LQKENI. The CDR3 loop spans 15 amino acids.

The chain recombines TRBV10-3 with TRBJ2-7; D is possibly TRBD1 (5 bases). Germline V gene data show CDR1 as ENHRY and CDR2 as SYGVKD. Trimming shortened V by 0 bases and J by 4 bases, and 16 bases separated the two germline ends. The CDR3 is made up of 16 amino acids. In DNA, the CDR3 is TGTGCCATCAGTGAGTCGAAACAGGACGGGTCGTACGAGCAGTACTTC. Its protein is CAISESKQDGSYEQYF.

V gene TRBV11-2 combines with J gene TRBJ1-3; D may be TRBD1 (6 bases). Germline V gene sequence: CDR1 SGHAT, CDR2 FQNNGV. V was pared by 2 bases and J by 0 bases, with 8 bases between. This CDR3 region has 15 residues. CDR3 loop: CASSLQGISGNTIYF. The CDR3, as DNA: TGTGCCAGCAGCTTACAGGGGATCTCTGGAAACACCATATATTTT. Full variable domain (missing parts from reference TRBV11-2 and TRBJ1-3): EAGVAQSPRYKIIEKRQSVAFWCNPISGHATLYWYQQILGQGPKLLIQFQNNGVVDDSQLPKDRFSAERLKGVDSTLKIQPAKLEDSAVYLCASSLQGISGNTIYFGEGSWLTVV.

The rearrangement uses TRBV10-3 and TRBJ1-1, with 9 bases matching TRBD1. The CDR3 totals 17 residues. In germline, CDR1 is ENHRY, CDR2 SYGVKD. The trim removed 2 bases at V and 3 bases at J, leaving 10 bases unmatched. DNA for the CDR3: TGTGCCATCAGTGAGCCGGGATACAGGGGGCTGGACACTGAAGCTTTCTTT. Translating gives CAISEPGYRGLDTEAFF.

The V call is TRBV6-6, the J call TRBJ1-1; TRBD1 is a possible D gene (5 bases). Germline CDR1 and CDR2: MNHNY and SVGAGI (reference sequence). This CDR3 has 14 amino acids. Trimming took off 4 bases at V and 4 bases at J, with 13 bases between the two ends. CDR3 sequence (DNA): TGTGCCAGCAGTTCTACCCAGGGTGGCACTGAAGCTTTCTTT. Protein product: CASSSTQGGTEAFF.

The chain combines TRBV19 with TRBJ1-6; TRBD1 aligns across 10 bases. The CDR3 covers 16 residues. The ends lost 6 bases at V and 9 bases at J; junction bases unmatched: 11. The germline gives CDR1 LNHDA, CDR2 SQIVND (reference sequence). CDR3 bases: TGTGCCAGTAGCCTCGCCGGACAGGGGGATGGTTCACCCCTCCACTTT. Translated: CASSLAGQGDGSPLHF.

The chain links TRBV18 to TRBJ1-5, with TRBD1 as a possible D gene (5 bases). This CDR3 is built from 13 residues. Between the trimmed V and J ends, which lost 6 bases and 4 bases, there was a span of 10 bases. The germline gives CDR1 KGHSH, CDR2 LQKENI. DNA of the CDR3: TGTGCCAGCTCCCTCGACAGAAATCAGCCCCAGCATTTT. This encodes CASSLDRNQPQHF.

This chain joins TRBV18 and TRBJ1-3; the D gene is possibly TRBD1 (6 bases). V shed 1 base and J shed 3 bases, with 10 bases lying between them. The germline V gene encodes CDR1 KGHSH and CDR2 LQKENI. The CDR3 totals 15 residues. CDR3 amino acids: CASSPQQGIGNTIYF. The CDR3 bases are TGTGCCAGCTCACCACAGCAGGGGATTGGAAACACCATATATTTT.

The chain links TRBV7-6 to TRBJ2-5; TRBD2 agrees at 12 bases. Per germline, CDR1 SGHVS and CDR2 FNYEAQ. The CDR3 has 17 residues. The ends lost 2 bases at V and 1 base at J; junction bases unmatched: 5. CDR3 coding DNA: TGTGCCAGCAGCTTACCTAGCGGGGGGGCCGCCCAAGAGACCCAGTACTTC. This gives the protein CASSLPSGGAAQETQYF. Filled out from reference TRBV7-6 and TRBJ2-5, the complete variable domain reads GAGVSQSPRYKVTKRGQDVALRCDPISGHVSLYWYRQALGQGPEFLTYFNYEAQQDKSGLPNDRFSAERPEGSISTLTIQRTEQRDSAMYRCASSLPSGGAAQETQYFGPGTRLLVL.

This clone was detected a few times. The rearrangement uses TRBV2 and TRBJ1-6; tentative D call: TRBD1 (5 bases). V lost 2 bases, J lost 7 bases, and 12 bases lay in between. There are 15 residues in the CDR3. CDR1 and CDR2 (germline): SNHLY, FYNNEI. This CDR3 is CASSERVGGNSPLHF. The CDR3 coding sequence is TGTGCCAGCAGTGAAAGGGTCGGGGGGAATTCACCCCTCCACTTT.

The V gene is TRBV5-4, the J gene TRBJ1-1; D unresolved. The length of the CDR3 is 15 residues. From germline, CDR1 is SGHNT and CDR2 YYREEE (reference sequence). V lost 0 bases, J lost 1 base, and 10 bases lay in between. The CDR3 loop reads CASSLEWAANTEAFF. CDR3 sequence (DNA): TGTGCCAGCAGCTTGGAATGGGCAGCGAACACTGAAGCTTTCTTT. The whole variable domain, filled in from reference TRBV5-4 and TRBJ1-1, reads ETGVTQSPTHLIKTRGQQVTLRCSSQSGHNTVSWYQQALGQGPQFIFQYYREEENGRGNFPPRFSGLQFPNYSSELNVNALELDDSALYLCASSLEWAANTEAFFGQGTRLTVV.

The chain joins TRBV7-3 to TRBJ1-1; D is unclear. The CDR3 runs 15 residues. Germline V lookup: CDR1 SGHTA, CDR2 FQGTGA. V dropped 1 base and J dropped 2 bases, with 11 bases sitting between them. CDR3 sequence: CASSLNLVTNTEAFF. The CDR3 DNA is TGTGCCAGCAGCTTAAATTTGGTAACTAACACTGAAGCTTTCTTT.

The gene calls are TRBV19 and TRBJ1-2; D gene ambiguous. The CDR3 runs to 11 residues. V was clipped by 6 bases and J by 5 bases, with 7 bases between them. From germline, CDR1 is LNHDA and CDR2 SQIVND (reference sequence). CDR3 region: CASRLGYGYTF. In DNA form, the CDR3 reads TGTGCCAGTAGACTAGGATATGGCTACACCTTC.

The CDR3 here is CAWSAGGDQPQHF. CDR3 DNA: TGTGCCTGGAGCGCCGGTGGAGATCAGCCCCAGCATTTT. The chain couples TRBV30 to TRBJ1-5, with no clear D. Germline CDR1 and CDR2: GTSNPN and SVGIG (reference sequence). The CDR3 covers 13 residues. The V end was cut by 3 bases, the J end by 5 bases, with 11 bases between.

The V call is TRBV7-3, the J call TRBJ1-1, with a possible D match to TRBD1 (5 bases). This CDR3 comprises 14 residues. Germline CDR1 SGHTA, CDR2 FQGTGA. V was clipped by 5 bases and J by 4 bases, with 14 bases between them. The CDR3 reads CASSLSGGITEAFF. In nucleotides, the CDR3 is TGTGCCAGCAGCCTCTCGGGGGGAATCACTGAAGCTTTCTTT.

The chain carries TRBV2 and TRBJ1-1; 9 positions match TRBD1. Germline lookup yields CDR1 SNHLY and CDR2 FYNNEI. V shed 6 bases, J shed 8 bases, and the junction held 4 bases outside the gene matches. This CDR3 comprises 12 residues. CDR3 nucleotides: TGTGCCAGCAGGGGGACAGGGTTCGAAGCTTTCTTT. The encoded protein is CASRGTGFEAFF.